This T cell receptor beta chain was sequenced during a study of T cell responses to AZD1222 COVID-19 vaccine. Study-level results: In a largely white British group with more females than males, clonal diversity was possibly underestimated. Vaccine-associated CD4 TCRs spanned spike, dominant at 160-218 and 743-854.

V lost 3 bases, J lost 2 bases, and 11 bases lay in between. CDR1 is MDHEN, CDR2 SYDVKM, per germline. The CDR3 spans 14 residues. Points on this clone: Its antigen remains unidentified.

Repertoires were generated with immunoSEQ multiplex PCR, while TCRdb's copy carries only in-frame clones and drops some. The table shows about 130,000 clones, with roughly 90% occurring only once. The chain is built from TRBV28 and TRBJ2-7; the D gene could be TRBD1 or TRBD2 (5 bases each). The sample consisted of peripheral blood, taken 28 days after the second AZD1222 dose. This receptor was obtained from an adult who received the AZD1222 COVID-19 vaccine. CDR3 nucleotide sequence: TGTGCCAGCAGTTTGGGCAGGGAGCCCTACGAGCAGTACTTC. Its translation is CASSLGREPYEQYF.